This T cell receptor (beta chain) came from a study of blood T cell repertoires in COVID-19. Whole-study context: Sources were T cells, B-cell-depleted T cells, or PBMCs; the material itself was cDNA or gDNA.

This clone is a singleton in its sample. Clones were read by immunoSEQ multiplex PCR, and TCRdb kept only the in-frame ones, dropping some. This table holds more than 250,000 clones, under 90% found once. CDR1 SEHNR and CDR2 FQNEAQ come from the germline V gene (reference sequence). The CDR3 length is 14 residues. The V gene end was trimmed by 5 bases and the J gene end by 11 bases; junction bases not matched to a gene: 7. The receptor was derived from a human donor in a cohort sampled during active COVID-19. Sequencing was carried out using peripheral blood. The J gene is TRBJ2-1, the V gene TRBV7-9; 12 nucleotides agree with TRBD2. CDR3 sequence (DNA): TGTGCCAGCAGCCCGGGACTAGCGGGTCCAAAGCAGTTCTTC. Amino acid sequence: CASSPGLAGPKQFF.